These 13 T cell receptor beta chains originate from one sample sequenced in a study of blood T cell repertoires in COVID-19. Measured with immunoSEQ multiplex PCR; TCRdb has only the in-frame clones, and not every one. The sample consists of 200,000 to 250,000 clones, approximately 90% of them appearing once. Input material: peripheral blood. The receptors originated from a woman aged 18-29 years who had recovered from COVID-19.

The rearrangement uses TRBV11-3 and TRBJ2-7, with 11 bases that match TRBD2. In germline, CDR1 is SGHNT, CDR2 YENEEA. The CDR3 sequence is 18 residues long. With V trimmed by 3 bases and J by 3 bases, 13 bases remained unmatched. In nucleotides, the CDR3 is TGTGCCAGCAGCTTCGGGACTAGCGGTCCCCGAGAGCACTACGAGCAGTACTTC. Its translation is CASSFGTSGPREHYEQYF.

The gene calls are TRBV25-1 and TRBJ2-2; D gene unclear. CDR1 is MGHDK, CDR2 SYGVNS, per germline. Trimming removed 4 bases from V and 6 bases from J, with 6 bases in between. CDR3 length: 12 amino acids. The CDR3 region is CASSVYPGELFF. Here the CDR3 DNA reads TGTGCCAGCAGTGTTTATCCCGGGGAGCTGTTTTTT.

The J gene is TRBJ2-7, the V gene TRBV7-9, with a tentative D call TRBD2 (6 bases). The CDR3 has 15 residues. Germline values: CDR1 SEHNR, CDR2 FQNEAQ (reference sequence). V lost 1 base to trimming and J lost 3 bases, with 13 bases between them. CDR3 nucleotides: TGTGCCAGCAGCTTAGATACTAGCTGGAACTACGAGCAGTACTTC. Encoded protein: CASSLDTSWNYEQYF. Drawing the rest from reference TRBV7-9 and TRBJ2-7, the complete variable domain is DTGVSQNPRHKITKRGQNVTFRCDPISEHNRLYWYRQTLGQGPEFLTYFQNEAQLEKSRLLSDRFSAERPKGSFSTLEIQRTEQGDSAMYLCASSLDTSWNYEQYFGPGTRLTVT.

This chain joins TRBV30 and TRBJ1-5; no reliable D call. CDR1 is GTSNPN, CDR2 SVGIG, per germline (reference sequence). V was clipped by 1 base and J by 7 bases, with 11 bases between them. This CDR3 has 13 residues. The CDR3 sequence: CAWSGGFGQPQHF. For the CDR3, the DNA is TGTGCCTGGAGTGGAGGGTTTGGGCAGCCCCAGCATTTT.

For the CDR3, the DNA is TGTGCCAGCAGTTTTCCGGGAGGGGGGGGAACTGAAGCTTTCTTT. Translating it yields CASSFPGGGGTEAFF. V usage is TRBV27 and J usage is TRBJ1-1; TRBD1 might be the D (6 bases). CDR3 length: 15 residues. V lost 3 bases to trimming and J lost 5 bases, with 16 bases between them. Germline CDR1 and CDR2: MNHEY and SMNVEV (reference sequence).

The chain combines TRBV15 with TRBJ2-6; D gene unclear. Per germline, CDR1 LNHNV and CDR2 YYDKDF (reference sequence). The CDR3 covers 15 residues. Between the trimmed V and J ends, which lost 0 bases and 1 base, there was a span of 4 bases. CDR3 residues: CATSRDPSGANVLTF. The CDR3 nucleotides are TGTGCCACCAGCAGAGATCCGTCTGGGGCCAACGTCCTGACTTTC.

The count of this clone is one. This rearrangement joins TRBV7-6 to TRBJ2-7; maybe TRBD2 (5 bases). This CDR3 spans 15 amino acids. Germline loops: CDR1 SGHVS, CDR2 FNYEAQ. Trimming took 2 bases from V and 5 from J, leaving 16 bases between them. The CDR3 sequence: CASSLWLASSHEQYF. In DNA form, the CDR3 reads TGTGCCAGCAGCTTATGGTTAGCGTCGTCCCACGAGCAGTACTTC.

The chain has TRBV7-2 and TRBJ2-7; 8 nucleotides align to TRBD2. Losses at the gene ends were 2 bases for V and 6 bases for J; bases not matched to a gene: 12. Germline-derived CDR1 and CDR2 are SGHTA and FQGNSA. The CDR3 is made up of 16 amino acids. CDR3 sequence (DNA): TGTGCCAGCAGCTTATTTCAGGTATCGGGAGGGTTCGAGCAGTACTTC. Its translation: CASSLFQVSGGFEQYF.

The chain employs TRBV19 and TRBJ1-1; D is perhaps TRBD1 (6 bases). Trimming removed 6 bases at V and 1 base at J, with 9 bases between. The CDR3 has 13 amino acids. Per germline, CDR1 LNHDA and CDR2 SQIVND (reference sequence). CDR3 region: CASRQTGNTEAFF. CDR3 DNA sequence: TGTGCCAGTAGGCAGACAGGGAACACTGAAGCTTTCTTT.

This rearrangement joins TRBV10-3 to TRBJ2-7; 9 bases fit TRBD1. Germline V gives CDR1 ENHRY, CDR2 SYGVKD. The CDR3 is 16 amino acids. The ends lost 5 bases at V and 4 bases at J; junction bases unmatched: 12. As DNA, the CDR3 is TGTGCCATCAGTATAAGGCCGGGACAGGGCCTTTACGAGCAGTACTTC. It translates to CAISIRPGQGLYEQYF.

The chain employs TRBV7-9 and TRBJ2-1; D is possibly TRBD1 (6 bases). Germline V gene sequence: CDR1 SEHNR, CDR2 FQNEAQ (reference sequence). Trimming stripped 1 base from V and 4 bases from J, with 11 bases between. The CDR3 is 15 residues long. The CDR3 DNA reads TGTGCCAGCAGCTTAGAGTCAGGGGTATACAATGAGCAGTTCTTC. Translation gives CASSLESGVYNEQFF.

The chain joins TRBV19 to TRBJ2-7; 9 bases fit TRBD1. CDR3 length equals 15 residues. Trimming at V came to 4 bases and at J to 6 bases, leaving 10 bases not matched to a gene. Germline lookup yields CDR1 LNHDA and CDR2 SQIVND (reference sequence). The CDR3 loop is CASSKRTGAPSEQYF. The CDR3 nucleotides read TGTGCCAGTAGTAAACGGACAGGGGCCCCTTCCGAGCAGTACTTC.

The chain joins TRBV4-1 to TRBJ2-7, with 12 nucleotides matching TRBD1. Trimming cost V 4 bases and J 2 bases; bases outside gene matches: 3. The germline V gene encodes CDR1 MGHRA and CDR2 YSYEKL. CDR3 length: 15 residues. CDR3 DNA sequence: TGCGCCAGCAGCCCGGGACAGGGGGCCGCCTACGAGCAGTACTTC. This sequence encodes CASSPGQGAAYEQYF.